The 10 T cell receptor beta chains below were found in one sample sequenced in a study of blood T cell repertoires in COVID-19. Sequenced by immunoSEQ multiplex PCR; TCRdb stores in-frame clones only, minus some. The sample holds roughly 350,000 clones, 80% to 95% seen once. The sample taken for sequencing was PBMCs or T cells enriched from blood (not recorded which). All receptors come from a woman in her twenties or thirties who had recovered from COVID-19.

There are a few counts of this clone. This chain uses TRBV27 with TRBJ1-5; D call uncertain. The CDR3 loop spans 13 amino acids. Germline V gene sequence: CDR1 MNHEY, CDR2 SMNVEV (reference sequence). The V gene lost 3 bases and the J gene lost 4 bases, with 7 bases spanning the gap. DNA for the CDR3: TGTGCCAGCAGTTTTGGAGGTAATCAGCCCCAGCATTTT. It translates to CASSFGGNQPQHF.

V gene TRBV4-1 combines with J gene TRBJ2-7; 12 nucleotides align to TRBD1. The germline gives CDR1 MGHRA, CDR2 YSYEKL. The CDR3 spans 19 residues. With 2 bases clipped from V and 7 bases from J, the junction kept 18 bases outside the gene matches. This CDR3 is CASSQNLGTGGSGVPEQYF. The CDR3, as DNA: TGCGCCAGCAGCCAAAATCTCGGGACAGGGGGCTCAGGCGTACCGGAGCAGTACTTC.

The chain carries TRBV4-2 and TRBJ2-5; TRBD2 aligns across 9 bases. This CDR3 is 18 amino acids long. The V gene's germline CDR1 is LGHNA and CDR2 YNFKEQ. V was clipped by 0 bases and J by 3 bases; unmatched bases: 11. CDR3 nucleotides: TGTGCCAGCAGCCAAGAAGGGGGCCTAGCGGGGATCAAAGAGACCCAGTACTTC. The encoded protein is CASSQEGGLAGIKETQYF.

The table lists this clone with a few counts. The gene calls are TRBV6-1 and TRBJ1-2; 10 nucleotides align to TRBD1. This CDR3 comprises 15 residues. After removal of 3 bases from V and 4 bases from J, the junction contained 5 bases not matched to a gene. Germline V gene lookup returns CDR1 MNHNS and CDR2 SASEGT. The CDR3 loop is CASSEMTGGGYGYTF. In DNA, the CDR3 is TGTGCCAGCAGTGAGATGACAGGGGGCGGCTATGGCTACACCTTC.

The chain uses TRBV7-3 and TRBJ2-2; possible D gene TRBD2, 7 bases. This CDR3 spans 17 amino acids. Germline V gene data show CDR1 as SGHTA and CDR2 as FQGTGA. The V gene lost 2 bases and the J gene lost 0 bases, with 13 bases spanning the gap. The CDR3 DNA follows: TGTGCCAGCAGCTTAGGGGGGGGGCCTACGAACACCGGGGAGCTGTTTTTT. This gives the protein CASSLGGGPTNTGELFF.

The chain combines TRBV7-2 with TRBJ2-7, with a tentative D call TRBD2 (5 bases). The CDR3 covers 14 residues. V was trimmed by 4 bases and J by 3 bases, leaving 13 bases between them. The germline V gene encodes CDR1 SGHTA and CDR2 FQGNSA. CDR3 region: CASSSDYLNYEQYF. Here the CDR3 DNA reads TGTGCCAGCAGCTCCGACTACCTGAACTACGAGCAGTACTTC.

This chain links TRBV2 with TRBJ1-1; the match to TRBD1 covers 7 bases. This CDR3 has 13 residues. The V and J ends lost 9 bases and 0 bases, in that order; junction bases with no gene match: 4. CDR1 and CDR2 (germline): SNHLY, FYNNEI. The CDR3 loop reads CARSTGMNTEAFF. CDR3 coding DNA: TGTGCCAGATCGACAGGGATGAACACTGAAGCTTTCTTT.

The chain recombines TRBV3-1 (or the pseudogene TRBV3-2) with TRBJ2-7; 10 bases fit TRBD2. This CDR3 is built from 12 residues. The V and J ends lost 3 bases and 7 bases, in that order; junction bases with no gene match: 0. Per germline, CDR1 LGHDT and CDR2 YNNKEL (reference sequence). CDR3 protein: CASSQGLAEQYF. As DNA, the CDR3 is TGTGCCAGCAGCCAGGGACTAGCGGAGCAGTACTTC.

Here the CDR3 DNA reads TGTGCCAGCTCACCAACAACTGGGACAGTGAGTGACACCATATATTTT. This gives the protein CASSPTTGTVSDTIYF. This chain links TRBV18 with TRBJ1-3; the match to TRBD1 covers 7 bases. V lost 2 bases to trimming and J lost 8 bases; unmatched junction nucleotides: 12. Germline V gives CDR1 KGHSH, CDR2 LQKENI. This CDR3 spans 16 amino acids.

V gene TRBV28 combines with J gene TRBJ1-4; 11 bases match TRBD1. With 6 bases clipped from V and 5 bases from J, the junction kept 17 bases outside the gene matches. Germline V gene sequence: CDR1 MDHEN, CDR2 SYDVKM. The CDR3 extends over 19 amino acids. The CDR3, as DNA: TGTGCCAGCAGACCGAAAAGCCCCAACCGGGACAGGGGGAATGAAAAACTGTTTTTT. Translating it yields CASRPKSPNRDRGNEKLFF.